The rows below give T cell receptor beta chains drawn from one sample of a study of T cells in localized non-small cell lung cancer. Using immunoSEQ multiplex PCR, the repertoire was profiled, and TCRdb retains in-frame clones only, with some absent. The table includes about 13,000 clones, about 30% detected once. Here the sequenced sample was lung tumor tissue, taken before any cancer treatment. These receptors were collected from an older female donor with stage I lung adenocarcinoma. Both conserved end residues are part of each CDR3. The D gene is left open where the match is weak. Clone size is not always given. Where it is, it says once, few, many or a class for expanded clones.

CDR3 protein: CASSYTAGGNTEAFF
CDR3 DNA: TGTGCCAGCAGTTACACCGCGGGGGGGAACACTGAAGCTTTCTTT
D gene: NA
V gene: TRBV6-8
clone size: few
J gene: TRBJ1-1

CDR3 protein: CASTRSSYEQYF
CDR3 DNA: TGTGCCAGCACAAGGTCCTCCTACGAGCAGTACTTC
D gene: NA
V gene: TRBV28
clone size: NA
J gene: TRBJ2-7

CDR3 protein: CASSPRTGPGELFF
CDR3 DNA: TGTGCCAGCAGCCCCCGGACAGGGCCCGGGGAGCTGTTTTTT
D gene: TRBD1
V gene: TRBV11-3
clone size: NA
J gene: TRBJ2-2

CDR3 protein: CASSLGGGTGTYEQYF
CDR3 DNA: TGTGCCAGCAGTTTGGGGGGTGGGACAGGGACGTACGAGCAGTACTTC
D gene: TRBD1
V gene: TRBV11-3
clone size: few
J gene: TRBJ2-7

CDR3 protein: CASILSGRARYF
CDR3 DNA: TGTGCCAGCATTCTTAGCGGGAGGGCCCGGTACTTC
D gene: TRBD2
V gene: TRBV6-8
clone size: NA
J gene: TRBJ2-7

CDR3 protein: CAWSGKDSLNTEAFF
CDR3 DNA: TGTGCCTGGAGTGGAAAGGACAGTTTGAACACTGAAGCTTTCTTT
D gene: NA
V gene: TRBV30
clone size: few
J gene: TRBJ1-1

CDR3 protein: CSVKVGGGAQETQYF
CDR3 DNA: TGCAGCGTCAAAGTTGGCGGGGGGGCCCAAGAGACCCAGTACTTC
D gene: TRBD2
V gene: TRBV29-1
clone size: few
J gene: TRBJ2-5

CDR3 protein: CASRLAGGQGEQFF
CDR3 DNA: TGTGCCAGCAGACTAGCGGGAGGGCAGGGTGAGCAGTTCTTC
D gene: TRBD2
V gene: TRBV11-3
clone size: NA
J gene: TRBJ2-1

CDR3 protein: CASSYSGTGNQPQHF
CDR3 DNA: TGTGCCAGCAGTTATTCGGGGACAGGCAATCAGCCCCAGCATTTT
D gene: TRBD1
V gene: TRBV6-8
clone size: NA
J gene: TRBJ1-5

CDR3 protein: CASSQDRGQGGGDYGYTF
CDR3 DNA: TGCGCCAGCAGCCAAGATAGGGGACAGGGCGGCGGGGACTATGGCTACACCTTC
D gene: TRBD1
V gene: TRBV4-1
clone size: NA
J gene: TRBJ1-2

CDR3 protein: CAWSVSYEQYF
CDR3 DNA: TGTGCCTGGAGTGTTTCTTACGAGCAGTACTTC
D gene: NA
V gene: TRBV30
clone size: NA
J gene: TRBJ2-7

CDR3 protein: CASSLTIAGGDEQFF
CDR3 DNA: TGTGCCAGCAGCTTAACAATAGCGGGAGGGGATGAGCAGTTCTTC
D gene: TRBD2
V gene: TRBV11-3
clone size: many
J gene: TRBJ2-1

CDR3 protein: CAWSDRVADYGYTF
CDR3 DNA: TGTGCCTGGAGTGACAGGGTGGCAGACTATGGCTACACCTTC
D gene: NA
V gene: TRBV30
clone size: few
J gene: TRBJ1-2

CDR3 protein: CSVGFSIGETQYF
CDR3 DNA: TGCAGCGTTGGGTTCTCGATCGGAGAGACCCAGTACTTC
D gene: NA
V gene: TRBV29-1
clone size: once
J gene: TRBJ2-5

CDR3 protein: CASSVERDRGSTDTQYF
CDR3 DNA: TGTGCCAGCAGCGTAGAAAGGGACAGGGGTAGCACAGATACGCAGTATTTT
D gene: TRBD1
V gene: TRBV9
clone size: many
J gene: TRBJ2-3

CDR3 protein: CASSTTPGGAGETQYF
CDR3 DNA: TGTGCCAGTAGTACAACCCCGGGGGGGGCCGGGGAGACCCAGTACTTC
D gene: TRBD2
V gene: TRBV19
clone size: few
J gene: TRBJ2-5

CDR3 protein: CASTSGTGRYEQYF
CDR3 DNA: TGTGCCAGCACCTCCGGGACAGGTCGCTACGAGCAGTACTTC
D gene: TRBD1
V gene: TRBV11-3
clone size: few
J gene: TRBJ2-7

CDR3 protein: CASRRQGNIQYF
CDR3 DNA: TGTGCCAGCAGGCGGCAGGGAAACATTCAGTACTTC
D gene: NA
V gene: TRBV9
clone size: few
J gene: TRBJ2-4

CDR3 protein: CASSQHGPIGYGYTF
CDR3 DNA: TGCGCCAGCAGCCAACACGGACCCATAGGCTATGGCTACACCTTC
D gene: NA
V gene: TRBV4-1
clone size: many
J gene: TRBJ1-2

CDR3 protein: CASNTGSGETQYF
CDR3 DNA: TGTGCCAGCAATACAGGGTCCGGGGAGACCCAGTACTTC
D gene: NA
V gene: TRBV6-8
clone size: NA
J gene: TRBJ2-5

CDR3 protein: CASSQEEKIAESTDTQYF
CDR3 DNA: TGCGCCAGCAGCCAAGAAGAGAAAATAGCGGAGAGCACAGATACGCAGTATTTT
D gene: NA
V gene: TRBV4-1
clone size: few
J gene: TRBJ2-3

CDR3 protein: CASFQGTNTGELFF
CDR3 DNA: TGTGCCAGTTTTCAGGGGACGAACACCGGGGAGCTGTTTTTT
D gene: NA
V gene: TRBV19
clone size: NA
J gene: TRBJ2-2

CDR3 protein: CASSTQTAQETQYF
CDR3 DNA: TGTGCCAGCAGTACACAGACAGCTCAAGAGACCCAGTACTTC
D gene: NA
V gene: TRBV6-8
clone size: NA
J gene: TRBJ2-5

CDR3 protein: CASSRVSGGINQPQHF
CDR3 DNA: TGTGCCAGCAGCCGGGTATCGGGAGGGATAAATCAGCCCCAGCATTTT
D gene: NA
V gene: TRBV11-3
clone size: few
J gene: TRBJ1-5

CDR3 protein: CASSESDFGQPQHF
CDR3 DNA: TGCGCCAGCAGTGAGTCGGACTTCGGACAGCCTCAGCATTTT
D gene: NA
V gene: TRBV10-2
clone size: NA
J gene: TRBJ1-5

CDR3 protein: CASSPLTGTYNEQFF
CDR3 DNA: TGTGCCAGCAGCCCTCTTACAGGGACGTACAATGAGCAGTTCTTC
D gene: NA
V gene: TRBV14
clone size: NA
J gene: TRBJ2-1

CDR3 protein: CAWSRTGSGANVLTF
CDR3 DNA: TGTGCCTGGAGCCGGACAGGGTCTGGGGCCAACGTCCTGACTTTC
D gene: TRBD1
V gene: TRBV30
clone size: NA
J gene: TRBJ2-6

CDR3 protein: CASSVGGTDEKLFF
CDR3 DNA: TGTGCCAGCAGCGTAGGTGGAACTGATGAAAAACTGTTTTTT
D gene: NA
V gene: TRBV9
clone size: NA
J gene: TRBJ1-4

CDR3 protein: CSVEKGQGDEQYF
CDR3 DNA: TGCAGCGTTGAAAAAGGCCAGGGCGACGAGCAGTACTTC
D gene: NA
V gene: TRBV29-1
clone size: once
J gene: TRBJ2-7

CDR3 protein: CVSGTGGDTGELFF
CDR3 DNA: TGTGTCAGCGGGACAGGAGGCGACACCGGGGAGCTGTTTTTT
D gene: NA
V gene: TRBV12-2
clone size: few
J gene: TRBJ2-2

CDR3 protein: CAISVGGQSYNEQFF
CDR3 DNA: TGTGCCATCAGTGTTGGCGGGCAATCTTACAATGAGCAGTTCTTC
D gene: NA
V gene: TRBV6-8
clone size: NA
J gene: TRBJ2-1

CDR3 protein: CASRPDTWNTEAFF
CDR3 DNA: TGTGCCAGCAGGCCGGACACCTGGAACACTGAAGCTTTCTTT
D gene: NA
V gene: TRBV6-8
clone size: NA
J gene: TRBJ1-1

CDR3 protein: CASSLSPGAGGGYTF
CDR3 DNA: TGCGCCAGCAGCCTATCACCCGGGGCAGGAGGAGGCTACACCTTC
D gene: NA
V gene: TRBV4-1
clone size: NA
J gene: TRBJ1-2

CDR3 protein: CAWSAPNRAYQPQHF
CDR3 DNA: TGTGCCTGGAGTGCACCCAACAGGGCCTATCAGCCCCAGCATTTT
D gene: NA
V gene: TRBV30
clone size: NA
J gene: TRBJ1-5

CDR3 protein: CASMGASGMYTQYF
CDR3 DNA: TGTGCCAGCATGGGGGCTAGCGGGATGTATACGCAGTATTTT
D gene: TRBD2
V gene: TRBV11-3
clone size: many
J gene: TRBJ2-3

CDR3 protein: CASSEGIRDRKISNQPQHF
CDR3 DNA: TGTGCCAGCAGTGAAGGAATCCGGGACAGGAAGATTAGCAATCAGCCCCAGCATTTT
D gene: TRBD1
V gene: TRBV6-1
clone size: NA
J gene: TRBJ1-5

CDR3 protein: CASSIDLAGGETQYF
CDR3 DNA: TGTGCCAGTAGTATAGACCTGGCGGGGGGGGAGACCCAGTACTTC
D gene: TRBD2
V gene: TRBV19
clone size: NA
J gene: TRBJ2-5

CDR3 protein: CASSRTGGGNTF
CDR3 DNA: TGTGCCAGCAGCCGGACAGGGGGCGGTAACACCTTC
D gene: TRBD1
V gene: TRBV6-8
clone size: NA
J gene: TRBJ1-2

CDR3 protein: CAWNGMETQYF
CDR3 DNA: TGTGCCTGGAACGGAATGGAGACCCAGTACTTC
D gene: NA
V gene: TRBV30
clone size: NA
J gene: TRBJ2-5

CDR3 protein: CASSQPGQVLYGYTF
CDR3 DNA: TGTGCCAGCAGCCAACCGGGACAGGTTCTTTATGGCTACACCTTC
D gene: TRBD1
V gene: TRBV11-3
clone size: many
J gene: TRBJ1-2

CDR3 protein: CATRDRGNQPQHF
CDR3 DNA: TGTGCCACCAGGGACAGAGGAAATCAGCCCCAGCATTTT
D gene: TRBD1
V gene: TRBV6-8
clone size: few
J gene: TRBJ1-5